This T cell receptor beta chain came from a study of CD8+ T cells in alopecia areata. Study conclusions and caveats: Mice showed clearer TCR sharing than patients did, a gap that was possibly HLA-related. More clonal than normal scalp was lesional scalp, particularly alopecia totalis/universalis.

The authors extracted RNA and reverse transcribed it into cDNA as the sequencing template. Clones were read by immunoSEQ multiplex PCR, and TCRdb kept only the in-frame ones, dropping some. The sample carries some 180,000 clones, roughly three fifths recorded once. The authors sorted CD4+ and CD8+ T cells from PBMCs. About this clone itself: Its target is unknown.

The CDR3 consists of 14 residues. With 4 bases removed from V and 2 bases from J, the gap between germline ends came to 12 bases. Germline loops: CDR1 MNHEY, CDR2 SMNVEV (reference sequence). The chain links TRBV27 to TRBJ2-7; D may match TRBD1 or TRBD2 (5 bases each). Sequenced input: CD8+ T cells sorted from blood. This TCR was recovered from a human donor in good health. The CDR3 nucleotides are TGTGCCAGCAGTTGGACCGGGGCTCCCTACGAGCAGTACTTC. It yields the protein CASSWTGAPYEQYF.